This T cell receptor (beta chain) is drawn from a study of T cell repertoires in cytomegalovirus infection. One entry per CDR3 protein results from TCRdb running MiXCR on the reads. The table records around 550,000 distinct CDR3 sequences, approximately 26% of them present only once. The V end was cut by 3 bases, the J end by 0 bases, with 13 bases between. CDR3 length: 16 residues. Germline loops: CDR1 KGHSH, CDR2 LQKENI. This clonotype originated in a human donor in good health (CMV status not recorded). Some clones in this sample may be carry-over from other donors' samples. The sample taken for sequencing was PBMCs. The chain has TRBV18 and TRBJ2-3; D may be TRBD1 (6 bases). CDR3 coding DNA: TGTGCCAGCTCACCTCAACAGGGATCAAGCACAGATACGCAGTATTTT. Residues: CASSPQQGSSTDTQYF.